These T cell receptor beta chains were read from a single sample in a study of cytomegalovirus exposure and HLA in healthy donors. Data came from immunoSEQ multiplex PCR; TCRdb stores just in-frame clones and leaves some out. The repertoire holds about 300,000 clones, with 86% as singletons. The material sequenced was PBMCs. These receptors came from a man aged 40-49 years in good health and CMV-seropositive. Both conserved end residues are part of each CDR3. The D gene is left open where the match is weak. Expanded clones are given a class, and other clones once, few, many or no size at all.

V,J,D,length,size,CDR3,DNA
TRBV28,TRBJ2-7,.,13,.,CASSVTVTYEQYF,TGTGCCAGCAGTGTGACAGTTACCTACGAGCAGTACTTC
TRBV27,TRBJ2-1,.,15,.,CASSTDSLPYNEQFF,TGTGCCAGCAGTACGGACAGCCTACCCTACAATGAGCAGTTCTTC
TRBV4-2,TRBJ2-7,TRBD2,14,once,CASSPWDGGYEQYF,TGTGCCAGCAGCCCCTGGGACGGGGGGTACGAGCAGTACTTC
TRBV9,TRBJ2-2,.,14,once,CASSVAGDTGELFF,TGTGCCAGCAGCGTAGCGGGAGACACCGGGGAGCTGTTTTTT
TRBV27,TRBJ1-5,.,14,.,CASGHEYSNQPQHF,TGTGCCAGCGGACACGAATATAGCAATCAGCCCCAGCATTTT
TRBV7-2,TRBJ1-1,.,15,once,CASSLRGGGVTEAFF,TGTGCCAGCAGCTTGAGGGGCGGGGGTGTCACTGAAGCTTTCTTT
TRBV27,TRBJ2-1,TRBD2,15,.,CASSYQREGRNEQFF,TGTGCCAGCAGTTATCAGCGGGAGGGGCGCAATGAGCAGTTCTTC
TRBV28,TRBJ2-1,TRBD2,16,.,CASRPGLAEGYNEQFF,TGTGCCAGCAGACCAGGACTAGCCGAAGGGTACAATGAGCAGTTCTTC
TRBV7-9,TRBJ1-1,TRBD1,17,.,CSSSLAGQGVGDTEAFF,TGTTCCAGCAGCTTAGCGGGACAGGGGGTTGGGGACACTGAAGCTTTCTTT
TRBV7-9,TRBJ1-2,TRBD1,15,.,CASSPTGDHSHGYTF,TGTGCCAGCAGCCCGACAGGGGACCATTCCCATGGCTACACCTTC
TRBV29-1,TRBJ2-1,TRBD2,15,once,CSAKRPGLAGGGQFF,TGCAGCGCGAAACGACCGGGACTAGCGGGAGGAGGGCAGTTCTTC
TRBV6-1,TRBJ2-1,.,11,.,CASSLGGPQFF,TGTGCCAGCAGTCTCGGGGGGCCCCAGTTCTTC
TRBV27,TRBJ2-7,TRBD2,15,.,CASSSGLAGSYEQYF,TGTGCCAGCAGTTCCGGACTAGCGGGATCCTACGAGCAGTACTTC
TRBV7-9,TRBJ1-4,.,15,once,CASSLGTVANEKLFF,TGTGCCAGCAGCTTAGGTACAGTGGCTAATGAAAAACTGTTTTTT
TRBV7-9,TRBJ1-3,.,15,.,CSSSTSVGGTNTIYF,TGTTCCAGCAGCACCTCAGTGGGGGGGACTAACACCATATATTTT